These 8 T cell receptor beta chains originate from one sample sequenced in a study of cytomegalovirus exposure and HLA in healthy donors. The primer mix had 60 Vbeta and 13 Jbeta primers. The data were produced by immunoSEQ multiplex PCR, yet TCRdb's version contains in-frame clones alone and is incomplete. This table holds approximately 160,000 clones, about 70% found once. The sequenced material came from PBMCs. These receptors were obtained from a woman aged 18-29 years in good health and CMV-seropositive.

This clone was picked up one time. The CDR3 end shows no conserved phenylalanine or tryptophan, and so a read error is likely. V gene TRBV30 combines with J gene TRBJ1-2; 7 positions agree with TRBD1. The J segment lost 4 bases and the V segment lost 4 bases, leaving 9 bases of the junction unmatched. The CDR3 covers 14 residues. CDR1 GTSNPN and CDR2 SVGIG come from the germline V gene (reference sequence). DNA for the CDR3: TGTGCCTGGACCCCCGGACAGGCGTCCTATGGCTACACCCTC. Protein: CAWTPGQASYGYTL.

J is TRBJ2-7 and V is TRBV19, with D possibly TRBD1 on 5 matching bases. The CDR3 is 16 amino acids. V lost 4 bases and J 0 bases, leaving 16 bases between the germline ends. In germline, CDR1 is LNHDA, CDR2 SQIVND (reference sequence). The CDR3 spells CASSTTLGVGSYEQYF. DNA of the CDR3: TGTGCCAGTAGTACCACTTTAGGGGTAGGCTCCTACGAGCAGTACTTC.

V and J are TRBV6-5 and TRBJ2-1, with TRBD2 identical over 9 bases. The CDR3 sequence is 14 residues long. Germline assignment: CDR1 MNHEY and CDR2 SVGAGI. The trim removed 5 bases at V and 7 bases at J, leaving 6 bases unmatched. CDR3 coding DNA: TGTGCCAGCAGTCATAGCGGGGGTAGAAATGAGCAGTTCTTC. Translated, it gives CASSHSGGRNEQFF.

This clone has just a few counts. The chain joins TRBV28 to TRBJ1-4; 7 positions agree with TRBD1. V lost 5 bases and J lost 5; bases outside the gene matches: 8. Germline V gives CDR1 MDHEN, CDR2 SYDVKM. CDR3 size: 15 residues. CDR3 in amino acids: CASSPPTGRNEKLFF. The CDR3 DNA follows: TGTGCCAGCAGTCCCCCGACAGGGAGGAATGAAAAACTGTTTTTT.

This rearrangement joins TRBV30 to TRBJ2-7, with 9 bases identical to TRBD2. The CDR3 consists of 13 residues. V was clipped by 0 bases and J by 10 bases; unmatched bases: 7. CDR1 is GTSNPN and CDR2 is SVGIG in the germline V gene (reference sequence). The CDR3 bases are TGTGCCTGGAGTGTCCAGGCGGGGGGGCCTCAGTACTTC. Its translation: CAWSVQAGGPQYF.

The CDR3: CASSVGGHGAFF. The CDR3 nucleotides are TGCGCCAGCAGCGTGGGGGGGCACGGAGCTTTCTTT. The V gene is TRBV10-1, the J gene TRBJ1-1, with D perhaps matching TRBD1 (6 bases). CDR3 length equals 12 residues. CDR1 and CDR2 (germline): WNHNN, SYGVQD (reference sequence). Trimming shortened V by 6 bases and J by 10 bases, and 15 bases separated the two germline ends.

The chain combines TRBV9 with TRBJ2-7; a possible D gene is TRBD1 (5 bases). The CDR3 covers 15 residues. Trimming removed 4 bases from V and 1 base from J, with 15 bases in between. Germline V gene sequence: CDR1 SGDLS, CDR2 YYNGEE. The CDR3 sequence: CASSPTGSLSYEQYF. The CDR3 DNA sequence: TGTGCCAGCAGCCCTACAGGCAGCCTATCCTACGAGCAGTACTTC.

The chain recombines TRBV2 with TRBJ2-1; D is unresolved. Germline V CDR1 and CDR2: SNHLY, FYNNEI. V was cut by 7 bases and J by 4 bases, with 5 bases left in between. This CDR3 is built from 11 residues. The CDR3 region has the DNA TGTGCCAGCAATCGTTACAATGAGCAGTTCTTC. This translates into CASNRYNEQFF.